One sample yielded the 3 T cell receptor beta chains listed below, sequenced in a study of vaccination effects on CD4 cells after COVID-19. TCRdb keeps only in-frame clones here, not all; method: immunoSEQ multiplex PCR. The sample shows about 27,000 clones, approximately 80% of them seen only once. Pools of viral peptides were used by the ViraFEST assay to expand antigen-specific CD4+ T cells ahead of sequencing. Isolating CD4+ T cells followed approximately 10 days of culture. SARS-CoV-2 infection was confirmed by PCR in the person between March and December 2020. Antigen specificity for these receptors is unknown. Sequences were derived from CD4+ T cells from PBMCs cultured with HCoV-NL63 spike peptides, sampled before COVID-19 vaccination. All receptors come from a human donor who had a prior SARS-CoV-2 infection.

V is TRBV14 and J is TRBJ2-1; 10 nucleotides align to TRBD2. V lost 2 bases and J lost 7; bases outside the gene matches: 8. CDR1 is SGHDN, CDR2 FVKESK, per germline. The CDR3 spans 16 residues. CDR3 protein: CASSQQILLAGNEQFF. The CDR3 DNA reads TGTGCCAGCAGCCAACAAATCCTACTAGCGGGGAATGAGCAGTTCTTC.

V usage is TRBV7-9 and J usage is TRBJ2-1, with D possibly being TRBD1 (6 bases). The V gene's germline CDR1 is SEHNR and CDR2 FQNEAQ (reference sequence). The CDR3 is made up of 14 amino acids. V lost 5 bases, J lost 3 bases, and 11 bases lay in between. The DNA of the CDR3 is TGTGCCAGCAGCCGATTAGGGGGCTACAATGAGCAGTTCTTC. It translates to CASSRLGGYNEQFF. Filled out from reference TRBV7-9 and TRBJ2-1, the complete variable domain reads DTGVSQNPRHKITKRGQNVTFRCDPISEHNRLYWYRQTLGQGPEFLTYFQNEAQLEKSRLLSDRFSAERPKGSFSTLEIQRTEQGDSAMYLCASSRLGGYNEQFFGPGTRLTVL.

The chain uses TRBV4-1 and TRBJ2-1; TRBD1 is a possible D gene (6 bases). Trimming removed 1 base at V and 7 bases at J, with 14 bases between. The CDR3 has 15 residues. CDR1 is MGHRA and CDR2 is YSYEKL in the germline V gene. This CDR3 is CASSQGQGSWNEQFF. In DNA form, the CDR3 reads TGCGCCAGCAGCCAAGGCCAGGGGAGTTGGAATGAGCAGTTCTTC.